This passage covers 14 T cell receptor beta chains from one sample sequenced in a study of cytomegalovirus exposure and HLA in healthy donors. The PCR ran on 60 Vbeta and 13 Jbeta primers. Only in-frame clones appear in the TCRdb table, and some are missing; sequencing was by immunoSEQ multiplex PCR. The data hold about 180,000 clones, with around three quarters observed a single time. The material sequenced was PBMCs. These receptors were obtained from a woman in her 30s in good health and CMV-seronegative.

This clone showed up just once. The V call is TRBV7-2, the J call TRBJ2-7, with D perhaps matching TRBD1 (6 bases). CDR1 is SGHTA and CDR2 is FQGNSA in the germline V gene. CDR3 size: 14 residues. Trimming took off 7 bases at V and 2 bases at J, with 15 bases between the two ends. CDR3 residues: CASTRYPGAYEQYF. The CDR3, as DNA: TGTGCCAGCACCCGTTACCCAGGGGCCTACGAGCAGTACTTC.

This sequence joins TRBV2 and TRBJ1-3; possible D gene TRBD1, 6 bases. Trimming removed 2 bases at V and 0 bases at J, with 20 bases between. Germline V gene lookup returns CDR1 SNHLY and CDR2 FYNNEI. CDR3 length: 19 residues. The DNA for the CDR3 is TGTGCCAGCAGTGAATTGGGACAAGGGATTTTGAGCTCTGGAAACACCATATATTTT. Protein sequence: CASSELGQGILSSGNTIYF.

This clone was seen only once. This chain joins TRBV7-9 and TRBJ1-5; 9 bases align to TRBD1. The CDR3 totals 17 residues. CDR1 and CDR2 from the germline V gene are SEHNR and FQNEAQ (reference sequence). After removal of 5 bases from V and 4 bases from J, the junction contained 12 bases not matched to a gene. The CDR3 coding sequence is TGTGCCAGCAGCAACCCCACAGGGGGCATTGGAAATCAGCCCCAGCATTTT. As protein: CASSNPTGGIGNQPQHF. The full variable domain, completed using reference TRBV7-9 and TRBJ1-5, is DTGVSQNPRHKITKRGQNVTFRCDPISEHNRLYWYRQTLGQGPEFLTYFQNEAQLEKSRLLSDRFSAERPKGSFSTLEIQRTEQGDSAMYLCASSNPTGGIGNQPQHFGDGTRLSIL.

The chain links TRBV5-1 to TRBJ1-5; D is unresolved. Germline values: CDR1 SGHRS, CDR2 YFSETQ. The V end was cut by 1 base, the J end by 6 bases, with 2 bases between. The CDR3 runs to 11 residues. The CDR3 nucleotides read TGCGCCAGCAGCTTGCGTCAGCCCCAGCATTTT. Amino acid sequence: CASSLRQPQHF.

The J gene is TRBJ1-6, the V gene TRBV27, with TRBD1 matching 7 bases. The J segment lost 13 bases and the V segment lost 4 bases, leaving 10 bases of the junction unmatched. Germline assignment: CDR1 MNHEY and CDR2 SMNVEV (reference sequence). The CDR3 covers 14 residues. The CDR3 loop is CASSSVRGIVPLHF. The CDR3 DNA sequence: TGTGCCAGCAGTTCCGTCAGGGGGATTGTTCCCCTCCACTTT.

As to this clone: Other DNA sequences in this specimen translate into the identical CDR3. V usage is TRBV5-1 and J usage is TRBJ2-3, with 12 bases matching TRBD2. V shed 3 bases, J shed 1 base, and the junction held 3 bases outside the gene matches. The CDR3 consists of 16 residues. Germline CDR1 SGHRS, CDR2 YFSETQ. CDR3 in DNA: TGCGCCAGCAGCTCTGGACTAGCGGGGCGCACAGATACGCAGTATTTT. It codes for CASSSGLAGRTDTQYF.

This chain joins TRBV6-1 and TRBJ1-1; D not resolved. Germline lookup yields CDR1 MNHNS and CDR2 SASEGT. CDR3 length: 15 amino acids. V was trimmed by 6 bases and J by 1 base, leaving 15 bases between them. The CDR3 is CASRVNPSENTEAFF. CDR3 bases: TGTGCCAGCAGGGTTAATCCTAGCGAGAACACTGAAGCTTTCTTT.

The chain is built from TRBV19 and TRBJ2-3; maybe TRBD2 (5 bases). The germline V gene encodes CDR1 LNHDA and CDR2 SQIVND (reference sequence). Trimming took 8 bases from V and 3 from J, leaving 12 bases between them. This CDR3 has 13 amino acids. The CDR3 nucleotides read TGTGCCAGTTCTAGCCCACTTACAGATACGCAGTATTTT. Its protein is CASSSPLTDTQYF.

This chain joins TRBV10-3 and TRBJ2-3; 9 positions match TRBD2. V lost 4 bases to trimming and J lost 5 bases; unmatched junction nucleotides: 4. Germline loops: CDR1 ENHRY, CDR2 SYGVKD. CDR3 size: 14 residues. CDR3 region: CAISAAGGVDTQYF. The CDR3 region has the DNA TGTGCCATCAGTGCAGCGGGGGGCGTAGATACGCAGTATTTT.

The chain links TRBV27 to TRBJ2-7, with 11 bases identical to TRBD2. This CDR3 region has 15 residues. Germline V gene sequence: CDR1 MNHEY, CDR2 SMNVEV (reference sequence). Trimming took 0 bases from V and 2 from J; bases not matched to a gene: 0. The CDR3 coding sequence is TGTGCCAGCAGTTTATCACTAGCGGGGGCCTACGAGCAGTACTTC. This codes for CASSLSLAGAYEQYF.

The count of this clone is one. CDR3 in amino acids: CASSPGPNTEAFF. In nucleotides, the CDR3 is TGTGCCAGCAGTCCAGGCCCGAACACTGAAGCTTTCTTT. The rearrangement joins TRBV9 to TRBJ1-1; D is uncertain. V shed 5 bases and J shed 1 base, with 9 bases lying between them. The CDR3 runs to 13 residues. Germline-derived CDR1 and CDR2 are SGDLS and YYNGEE.

The chain couples TRBV18 to TRBJ1-1, with D hard to call. Trimming shortened V by 1 base and J by 4 bases, and 10 bases separated the two germline ends. The length of the CDR3 is 14 residues. Germline lookup yields CDR1 KGHSH and CDR2 LQKENI. Here the CDR3 reads CASSPRVSGTEAFF. The CDR3, as DNA: TGTGCCAGCTCACCACGCGTATCTGGCACTGAAGCTTTCTTT.

The rearrangement joins TRBV10-1 to TRBJ1-5, with 7 bases that match TRBD1. This CDR3 comprises 14 residues. V lost 0 bases and J lost 6; bases outside the gene matches: 2. Germline V gene data show CDR1 as WNHNN and CDR2 as SYGVQD (reference sequence). CDR3 loop: CASSESAGGQPQHF. In nucleotides, the CDR3 is TGCGCCAGCAGTGAGTCGGCAGGGGGTCAGCCCCAGCATTTT.

The V gene is TRBV5-4, the J gene TRBJ2-7, with 9 positions matching TRBD1. This CDR3 comprises 14 residues. Looked up from germline, CDR1 is SGHNT and CDR2 is YYREEE (reference sequence). The trim removed 5 bases at V and 5 bases at J, leaving 8 bases unmatched. As DNA, the CDR3 is TGTGCCAGCAGTTTTCGTGGGACAGGGAACGAGCAGTACTTC. It specifies CASSFRGTGNEQYF.